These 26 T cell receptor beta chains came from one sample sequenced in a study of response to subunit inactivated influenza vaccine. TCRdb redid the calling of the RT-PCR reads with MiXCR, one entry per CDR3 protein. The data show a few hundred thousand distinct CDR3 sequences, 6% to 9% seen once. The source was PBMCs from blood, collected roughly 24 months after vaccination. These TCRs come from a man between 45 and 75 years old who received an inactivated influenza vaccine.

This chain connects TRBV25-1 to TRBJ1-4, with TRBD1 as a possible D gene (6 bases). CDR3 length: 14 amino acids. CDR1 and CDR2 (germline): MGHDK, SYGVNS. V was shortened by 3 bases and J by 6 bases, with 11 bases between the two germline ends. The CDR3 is CASSDQRGHEKLFF. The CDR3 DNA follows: TGTGCCAGCAGTGACCAACGGGGGCATGAAAAACTGTTTTTT.

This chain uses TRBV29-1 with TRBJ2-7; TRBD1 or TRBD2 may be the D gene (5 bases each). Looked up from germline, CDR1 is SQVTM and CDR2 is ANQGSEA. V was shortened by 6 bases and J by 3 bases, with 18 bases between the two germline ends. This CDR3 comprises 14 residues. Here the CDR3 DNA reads TGCAGCGTAGGTAATAAGGGACGAGACTACGAGCAGTACTTC. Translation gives CSVGNKGRDYEQYF.

As DNA, the CDR3 is TGCAGCGTTCTCGGTGATACCGGTGGCTACACCTTC. Its translation is CSVLGDTGGYTF. The genes are TRBV29-1 and TRBJ1-2, with D hard to call. Trimming cost V 5 bases and J 7 bases, with 14 bases left between them. Germline lookup yields CDR1 SQVTM and CDR2 ANQGSEA. This CDR3 has 12 amino acids.

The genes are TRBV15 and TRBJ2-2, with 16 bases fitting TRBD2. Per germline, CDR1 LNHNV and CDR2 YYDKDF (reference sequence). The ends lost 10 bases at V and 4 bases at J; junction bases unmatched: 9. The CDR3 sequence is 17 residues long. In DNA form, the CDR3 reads TGTGCCAACGTGGGGACTAGCGGGAGGGCCGGCACCGGGGAGCTGTTTTTT. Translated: CANVGTSGRAGTGELFF. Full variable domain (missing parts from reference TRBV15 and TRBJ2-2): DAMVIQNPRYQVTQFGKPVTLSCSQTLNHNVMYWYQQKSSQAPKLLFHYYDKDFNNEADTPDNFQSRRPNTSFCFLDIRSPGLGDTAMYLCANVGTSGRAGTGELFFGEGSRLTVL.

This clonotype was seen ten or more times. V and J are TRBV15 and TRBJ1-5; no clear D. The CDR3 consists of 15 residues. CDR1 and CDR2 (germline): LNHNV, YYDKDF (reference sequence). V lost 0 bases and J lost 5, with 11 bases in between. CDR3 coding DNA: TGTGCCACCAGCAGAGATGGGAGTGAGGATCAGCCCCAGCATTTT. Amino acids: CATSRDGSEDQPQHF.

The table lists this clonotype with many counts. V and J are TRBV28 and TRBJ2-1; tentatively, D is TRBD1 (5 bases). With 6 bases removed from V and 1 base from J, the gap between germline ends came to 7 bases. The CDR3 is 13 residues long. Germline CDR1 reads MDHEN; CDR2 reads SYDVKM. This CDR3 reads CASRQDSYNEQFF. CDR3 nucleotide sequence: TGTGCCAGCAGACAGGATTCCTACAATGAGCAGTTCTTC. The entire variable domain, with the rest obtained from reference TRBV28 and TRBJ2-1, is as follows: DVKVTQSSRYLVKRTGEKVFLECVQDMDHENMFWYRQDPGLGLRLIYFSYDVKMKEKGDIPEGYSVSREKKERFSLILESASTNQTSMYLCASRQDSYNEQFFGPGTRLTVL.

Here the CDR3 reads CASSTPRGQDYGYTF. The CDR3 nucleotides read TGTGCCAGCAGTACACCCAGGGGGCAGGACTATGGCTACACCTTC. The chain carries TRBV6-2 or TRBV6-3 and TRBJ1-2; 8 nucleotides agree with TRBD1. The CDR3 contains 15 residues. The germline CDR1 and CDR2 sequences are MNHEY and SVGEGT. V was clipped by 5 bases and J by 3 bases; unmatched bases: 8.

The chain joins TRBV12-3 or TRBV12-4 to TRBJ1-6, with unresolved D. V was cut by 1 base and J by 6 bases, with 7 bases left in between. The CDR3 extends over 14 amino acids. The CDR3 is CASSLGVGNSPLHF. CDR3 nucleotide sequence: TGTGCCAGCAGTTTAGGTGTTGGTAATTCACCCCTCCACTTT.

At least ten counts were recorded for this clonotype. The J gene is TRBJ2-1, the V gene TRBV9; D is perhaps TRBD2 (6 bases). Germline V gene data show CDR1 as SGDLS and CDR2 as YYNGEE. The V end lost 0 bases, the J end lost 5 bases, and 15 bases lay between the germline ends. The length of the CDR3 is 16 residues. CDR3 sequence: CASSVDGSVFHNEQFF. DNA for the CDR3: TGTGCCAGCAGCGTAGACGGGAGCGTTTTCCACAATGAGCAGTTCTTC.

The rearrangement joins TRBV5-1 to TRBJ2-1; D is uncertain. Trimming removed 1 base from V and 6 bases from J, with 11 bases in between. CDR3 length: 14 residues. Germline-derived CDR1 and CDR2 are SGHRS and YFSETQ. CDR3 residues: CASSLWGASNEQFF. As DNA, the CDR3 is TGCGCCAGCAGCTTGTGGGGTGCCTCCAATGAGCAGTTCTTC.

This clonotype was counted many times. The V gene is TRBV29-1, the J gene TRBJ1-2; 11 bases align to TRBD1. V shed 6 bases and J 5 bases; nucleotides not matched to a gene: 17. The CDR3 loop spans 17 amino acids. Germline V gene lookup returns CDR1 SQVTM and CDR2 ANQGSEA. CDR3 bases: TGCAGCGTCGTAGCCCTCGGACAGGGGGCGTCCGGTTATGGCTACACCTTC. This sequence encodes CSVVALGQGASGYGYTF.

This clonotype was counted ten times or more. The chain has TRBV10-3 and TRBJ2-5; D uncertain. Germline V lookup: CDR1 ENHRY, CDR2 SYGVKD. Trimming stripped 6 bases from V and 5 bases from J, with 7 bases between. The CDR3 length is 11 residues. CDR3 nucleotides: TGTGCCATCAGCACCCAGGAGACCCAGTACTTC. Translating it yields CAISTQETQYF.

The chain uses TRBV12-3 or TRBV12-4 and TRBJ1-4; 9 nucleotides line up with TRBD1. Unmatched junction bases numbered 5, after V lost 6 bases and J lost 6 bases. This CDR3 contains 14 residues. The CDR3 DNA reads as TGTGCCAGCAGCCTGGACAGGGGCGATGAAAAACTGTTTTTT. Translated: CASSLDRGDEKLFF.

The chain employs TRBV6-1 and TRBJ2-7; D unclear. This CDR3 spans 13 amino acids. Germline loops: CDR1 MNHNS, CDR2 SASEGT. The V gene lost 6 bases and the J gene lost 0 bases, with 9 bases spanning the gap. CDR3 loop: CASRRHISYEQYF. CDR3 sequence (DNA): TGTGCCAGCAGGAGACATATCTCCTACGAGCAGTACTTC.

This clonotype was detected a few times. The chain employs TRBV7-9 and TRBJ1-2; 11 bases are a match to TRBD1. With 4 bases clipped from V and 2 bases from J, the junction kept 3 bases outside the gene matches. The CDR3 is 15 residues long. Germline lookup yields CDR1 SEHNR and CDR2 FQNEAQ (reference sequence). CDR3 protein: CASSYGTGGNYGYTF. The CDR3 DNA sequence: TGTGCCAGCAGCTACGGGACAGGGGGGAACTATGGCTACACCTTC. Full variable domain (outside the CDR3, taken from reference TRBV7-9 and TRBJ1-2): DTGVSQNPRHKITKRGQNVTFRCDPISEHNRLYWYRQTLGQGPEFLTYFQNEAQLEKSRLLSDRFSAERPKGSFSTLEIQRTEQGDSAMYLCASSYGTGGNYGYTFGSGTRLTVV.

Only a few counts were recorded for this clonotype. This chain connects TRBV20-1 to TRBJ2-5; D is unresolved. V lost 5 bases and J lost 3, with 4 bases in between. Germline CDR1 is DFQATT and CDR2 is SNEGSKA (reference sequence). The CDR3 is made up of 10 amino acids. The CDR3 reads CSAEKETQYF. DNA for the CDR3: TGCAGTGCTGAGAAAGAGACCCAGTACTTC.

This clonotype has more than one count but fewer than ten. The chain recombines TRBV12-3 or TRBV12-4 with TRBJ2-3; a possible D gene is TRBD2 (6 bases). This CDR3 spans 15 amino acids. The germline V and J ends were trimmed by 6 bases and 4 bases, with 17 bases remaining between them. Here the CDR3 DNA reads TGTGCCAGCAGAGAGTCTCTAGCGTCTTCAGATACGCAGTATTTT. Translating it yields CASRESLASSDTQYF.

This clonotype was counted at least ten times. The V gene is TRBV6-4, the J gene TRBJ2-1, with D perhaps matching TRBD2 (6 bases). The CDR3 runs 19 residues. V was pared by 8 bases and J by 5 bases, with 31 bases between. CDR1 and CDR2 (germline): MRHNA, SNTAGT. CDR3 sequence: CASLIRTQAGSGTDNEQFF. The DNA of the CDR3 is TGTGCCAGCTTGATCCGGACCCAGGCGGGGTCCGGCACGGACAATGAGCAGTTCTTC.

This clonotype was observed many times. The CDR3 sequence: CASSSGGSNEKLFF. DNA for the CDR3: TGTGCCAGCAGTTCGGGGGGGAGTAATGAAAAACTGTTTTTT. The genes are TRBV12-3 or TRBV12-4 and TRBJ1-4; D is perhaps TRBD1 (5 bases). The CDR3 sequence is 14 residues long. The germline V and J ends were trimmed by 4 bases and 4 bases, with 10 bases remaining between them.

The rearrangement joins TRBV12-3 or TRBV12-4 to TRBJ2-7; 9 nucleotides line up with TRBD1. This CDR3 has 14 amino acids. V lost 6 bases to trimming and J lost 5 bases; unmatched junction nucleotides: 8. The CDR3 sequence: CASRPGQGFHEQYF. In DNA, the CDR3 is TGTGCCAGCAGGCCGGGACAGGGATTCCACGAGCAGTACTTC.

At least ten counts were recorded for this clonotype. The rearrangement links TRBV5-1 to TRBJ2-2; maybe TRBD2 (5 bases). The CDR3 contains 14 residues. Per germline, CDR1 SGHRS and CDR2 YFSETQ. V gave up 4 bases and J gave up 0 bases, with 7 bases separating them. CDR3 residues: CASSVTTNTGELFF. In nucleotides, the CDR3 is TGCGCCAGCAGCGTGACTACGAACACCGGGGAGCTGTTTTTT.

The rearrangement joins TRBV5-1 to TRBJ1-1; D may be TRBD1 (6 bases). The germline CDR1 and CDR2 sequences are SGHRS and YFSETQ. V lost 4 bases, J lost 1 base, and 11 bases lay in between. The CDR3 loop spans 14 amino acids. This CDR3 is CASSHRTANTEAFF. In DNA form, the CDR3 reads TGCGCCAGCAGCCACCGGACAGCGAACACTGAAGCTTTCTTT.

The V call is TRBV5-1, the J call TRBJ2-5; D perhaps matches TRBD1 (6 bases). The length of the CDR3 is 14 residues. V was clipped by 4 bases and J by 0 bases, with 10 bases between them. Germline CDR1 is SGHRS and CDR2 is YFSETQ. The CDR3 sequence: CASSPTGNQETQYF. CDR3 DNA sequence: TGCGCCAGCAGCCCTACAGGGAACCAAGAGACCCAGTACTTC.

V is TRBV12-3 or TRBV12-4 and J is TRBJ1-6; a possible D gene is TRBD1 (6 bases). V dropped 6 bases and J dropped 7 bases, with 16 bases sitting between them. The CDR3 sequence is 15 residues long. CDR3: CASRQGSRGNSPLHF. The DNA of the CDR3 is TGTGCCAGCAGACAGGGTAGCAGGGGAAATTCACCCCTCCACTTT.

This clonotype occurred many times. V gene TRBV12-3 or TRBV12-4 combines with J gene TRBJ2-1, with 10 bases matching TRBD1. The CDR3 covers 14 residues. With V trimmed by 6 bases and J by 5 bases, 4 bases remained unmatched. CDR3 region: CASRMGQGNNEQFF. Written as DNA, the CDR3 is TGTGCCAGCAGGATGGGACAGGGGAACAATGAGCAGTTCTTC.

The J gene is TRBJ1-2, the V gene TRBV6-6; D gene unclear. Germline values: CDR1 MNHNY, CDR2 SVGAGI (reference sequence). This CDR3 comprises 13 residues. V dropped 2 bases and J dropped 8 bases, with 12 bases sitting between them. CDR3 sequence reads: CASSYRTSAGYTF. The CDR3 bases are TGTGCCAGCAGTTACCGGACTTCGGCGGGCTACACCTTC.